This entry concerns a single TCR beta chain. Antigen: not known. The PCR used 60 Vbeta and 13 Jbeta primers. The repertoire was sequenced with immunoSEQ multiplex PCR; TCRdb's copy has only in-frame clones and lacks some. Of 95,000 to 150,000 clones listed, roughly 60% are singletons. CDR1 and CDR2 (germline): MNHNY, SVGAGI (reference sequence). The CDR3 sequence is 15 residues long. V shed 0 bases and J 7 bases; nucleotides not matched to a gene: 5. This sample is drawn from a study of cytomegalovirus exposure and HLA in healthy donors. Turning to the study itself: Ancestry clustering placed roughly four fifths of around 400 genotyped donors in the Caucasian-associated cluster. Findings and caveats of the study: HLA alleles showed associations with 16,951 TCR beta sequences in a later analysis, at a 0.05 false discovery rate. Usually a TCR sequence was rare, but some public TCRs were found in many donors.

The chain couples TRBV6-6 to TRBJ1-4, with 7 bases matching TRBD1. Material for sequencing was PBMCs. The TCR was taken from a man aged 35-49 years in good health and CMV-seropositive. Written as DNA, the CDR3 is TGTGCCAGCAGTTACTCGACAGGGCTCGGTGAAAAACTGTTTTTT. Its translation is CASSYSTGLGEKLFF.